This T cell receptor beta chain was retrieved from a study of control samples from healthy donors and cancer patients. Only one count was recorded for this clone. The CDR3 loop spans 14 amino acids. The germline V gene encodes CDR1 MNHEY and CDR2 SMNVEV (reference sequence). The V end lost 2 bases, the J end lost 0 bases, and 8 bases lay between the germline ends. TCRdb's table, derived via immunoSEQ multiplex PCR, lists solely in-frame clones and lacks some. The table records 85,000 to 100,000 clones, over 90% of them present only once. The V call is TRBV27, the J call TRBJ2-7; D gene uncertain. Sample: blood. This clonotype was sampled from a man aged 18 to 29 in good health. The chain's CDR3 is CASSLQVSSYEQYF. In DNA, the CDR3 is TGTGCCAGCAGTTTACAGGTCAGCTCCTACGAGCAGTACTTC.